This TCR beta chain comes out of a study of cytomegalovirus exposure and HLA in healthy donors. General study points: Immune exposure information available was restricted to CMV serostatus. Certain indistinguishable V segments, among them TRBV6-2 and TRBV6-3, were excluded. It has been reported that TCR beta sequences accurately predicted the HLA-A and HLA-B alleles of most subjects. A later analysis appeared to link common viral pathogens to several of the most significant clusters.

CDR3 length equals 14 residues. The ends were cut back, 6 bases at V and 1 base at J, with 11 bases in the middle. From germline, CDR1 is MGHDK and CDR2 SYGVNS. As concerns this clone: Its antigen is unknown.

PCR employed 60 Vbeta and 13 Jbeta primers. TCRdb's copy holds only in-frame clones and misses some; the assay was immunoSEQ multiplex PCR. The sample records 100,000 or so clones, 74% being singletons. This clonotype was sampled from a human donor in good health. The chain recombines TRBV25-1 with TRBJ2-3; the D is unclear. Sequences were obtained from PBMCs. The CDR3 loop is CASSINVGTDTQYF. The CDR3 DNA reads TGTGCCAGCAGCATTAACGTAGGCACAGATACGCAGTATTTT.